A selection of T cell receptor beta chains follows, all from one sample in a study of technical replicates of blood from a handful of donors. Some clones are missing from TCRdb's copy, which holds only in-frame ones; the method was immunoSEQ multiplex PCR. The data contain over 85,000 clones, around 96% of them singletons. Sequenced input: T cells isolated from PBMCs. Every receptor here comes from a human donor in good health. Both conserved end residues are part of each CDR3. D genes are given only for firm matches. Part of the rows lack a size; the others show once, few, many or a class for expanded clones.

j_call: TRBJ2-1; v_call: TRBV9; d_call: TRBD2; clone_size: .; cdr3_nt: TGTGCCAGCAGCGTAGGATATAGCGGGAGAGGGGACAATGAGCAGTTCTTC; cdr3_aa: CASSVGYSGRGDNEQFF
j_call: TRBJ2-7; v_call: TRBV11-2; d_call: TRBD1; clone_size: .; cdr3_nt: TGTGCCAGCAGCTTAACAGGGGGAACCGAGCAGTACTTC; cdr3_aa: CASSLTGGTEQYF
j_call: TRBJ2-3; v_call: TRBV2; d_call: TRBD2; clone_size: .; cdr3_nt: TGTGCCAGCAAGACTAGCGGGAGGTATACAGATACGCAGTATTTT; cdr3_aa: CASKTSGRYTDTQYF
j_call: TRBJ2-2; v_call: TRBV6-1; d_call: TRBD1; clone_size: .; cdr3_nt: TGTGCCAGCAGTGAACACAGGGGGGATACCGGGGAGCTGTTTTTT; cdr3_aa: CASSEHRGDTGELFF
j_call: TRBJ2-1; v_call: TRBV10-3; d_call: TRBD2; clone_size: .; cdr3_nt: TGTGCCATCAGCGGGACTAGCGGGAAGCAAGTATCAAATGAGCAGTTCTTC; cdr3_aa: CAISGTSGKQVSNEQFF
j_call: TRBJ1-5; v_call: TRBV5-8; d_call: .; clone_size: .; cdr3_nt: TGTGCCAGCAGTATAATCGGTGAGGTCAGCAATCAGCCCCAGCATTTT; cdr3_aa: CASSIIGEVSNQPQHF
j_call: TRBJ2-1; v_call: TRBV6-5; d_call: TRBD2; clone_size: .; cdr3_nt: TGTGCCAGCATAAGAGAAGCTAGCGGGTATGATGAGCAGTTCTTC; cdr3_aa: CASIREASGYDEQFF
j_call: TRBJ1-1; v_call: TRBV5-1; d_call: .; clone_size: .; cdr3_nt: TGCGCCAGCAGCTCCACAGGAGTGAACACTGAAGCTTTCTTT; cdr3_aa: CASSSTGVNTEAFF
j_call: TRBJ1-1; v_call: TRBV5-1; d_call: TRBD1; clone_size: .; cdr3_nt: TGCGCCAGCAGCTCTAGACAGGGGGGCACTGAAGCTTTCTTT; cdr3_aa: CASSSRQGGTEAFF
j_call: TRBJ1-2; v_call: TRBV6-1; d_call: .; clone_size: .; cdr3_nt: TGTGCCAGCAGTGCAGTTTATGGCTACACCTTC; cdr3_aa: CASSAVYGYTF
j_call: TRBJ2-1; v_call: TRBV14; d_call: .; clone_size: .; cdr3_nt: TGTGCCAGCAGCCAAGAAAATGCTCTAGCCAGCTCCTACAATGAGCAGTTCTTC; cdr3_aa: CASSQENALASSYNEQFF
j_call: TRBJ1-4; v_call: TRBV4-3; d_call: TRBD1; clone_size: .; cdr3_nt: TGCGCCAGCAGCCAAGTCGAGGCAGGGGGGAGGGAAAAACTGTTTTTT; cdr3_aa: CASSQVEAGGREKLFF
j_call: TRBJ1-5; v_call: TRBV4-3; d_call: .; clone_size: once; cdr3_nt: TGCGCCAGCAGCCAAGATCTAGGCGGCTGGTCTAATCAGCCCCAGCATTTT; cdr3_aa: CASSQDLGGWSNQPQHF
j_call: TRBJ1-2; v_call: TRBV7-9; d_call: TRBD1; clone_size: .; cdr3_nt: TGTGCCAGCAGCTTAGGGGGACAGGGTAGTGGCTATGGCTACACCTTC; cdr3_aa: CASSLGGQGSGYGYTF
j_call: TRBJ1-5; v_call: TRBV6-5; d_call: .; clone_size: once; cdr3_nt: TGTGCCAGCAGTTACGGGGCAGGGTTTCAGCCCCAGCATTTT; cdr3_aa: CASSYGAGFQPQHF
j_call: TRBJ2-2; v_call: TRBV18; d_call: TRBD1; clone_size: .; cdr3_nt: TGTGCCAGCTCCACCGGGACAGGGGCCACCGGGGAGCTGTTTTTT; cdr3_aa: CASSTGTGATGELFF
j_call: TRBJ2-7; v_call: TRBV29-1; d_call: TRBD2; clone_size: .; cdr3_nt: TGCAGCGCAGACAACAGCGGGGATTCCACCTACGAGCAGTACTTC; cdr3_aa: CSADNSGDSTYEQYF
j_call: TRBJ1-5; v_call: TRBV27; d_call: .; clone_size: .; cdr3_nt: TGTGCCAGCAGTTCACAGGGATTGGGACAGCCCCAGCATTTT; cdr3_aa: CASSSQGLGQPQHF
j_call: TRBJ2-7; v_call: TRBV27; d_call: .; clone_size: .; cdr3_nt: TGTGCCAGCAGTTTCAAAGCTAGTGGTCCCTACGAGCAGTACTTC; cdr3_aa: CASSFKASGPYEQYF
j_call: TRBJ1-5; v_call: TRBV18; d_call: .; clone_size: .; cdr3_nt: TGTGCCAGCTCACCGCGGAACAGGGTCCATAGCAATCAGCCCCAGCATTTT; cdr3_aa: CASSPRNRVHSNQPQHF
j_call: TRBJ1-2; v_call: TRBV7-9; d_call: TRBD1; clone_size: .; cdr3_nt: TGTGCCAGCAGCACAGGGGGCGTTCAGTATGGCTACACCTTC; cdr3_aa: CASSTGGVQYGYTF
j_call: TRBJ2-1; v_call: TRBV19; d_call: .; clone_size: .; cdr3_nt: TGTGCCAGTAGTATGGGAGTAGTCCTTCATTACAATGAGCAGTTCTTC; cdr3_aa: CASSMGVVLHYNEQFF
j_call: TRBJ1-1; v_call: TRBV10-2; d_call: TRBD1; clone_size: .; cdr3_nt: TGCGCCAGCAGTGAGGGGGACAGGTCCCAAGCTTTCTTT; cdr3_aa: CASSEGDRSQAFF
j_call: TRBJ2-7; v_call: TRBV11-3; d_call: TRBD2; clone_size: .; cdr3_nt: TGTGCCAGCAGCGTAATAGCGGGAGTTTCCGAGCAGTACTTC; cdr3_aa: CASSVIAGVSEQYF
j_call: TRBJ1-2; v_call: TRBV6-5; d_call: .; clone_size: once; cdr3_nt: TGTGCCAGCACCTATTCGGAGGGGTCTAACTATGGCTACACCTTC; cdr3_aa: CASTYSEGSNYGYTF
j_call: TRBJ2-7; v_call: TRBV19; d_call: .; clone_size: .; cdr3_nt: TGTGCCAGTAGTATAATCTGGCAGGGGAACCACGAGCAGTACTTC; cdr3_aa: CASSIIWQGNHEQYF
j_call: TRBJ2-2; v_call: TRBV27; d_call: TRBD2; clone_size: .; cdr3_nt: TGTGCCACCTGGACTAGCCTTAACACCGGGGAGCTGTTTTTT; cdr3_aa: CATWTSLNTGELFF
j_call: TRBJ2-1; v_call: TRBV27; d_call: .; clone_size: .; cdr3_nt: TGTGCCAGCAGATCGCAGGTGGAGGTATACAATGAGCAGTTCTTC; cdr3_aa: CASRSQVEVYNEQFF
j_call: TRBJ2-1; v_call: TRBV7-6; d_call: TRBD2; clone_size: .; cdr3_nt: TGTGCCAGCAGCTTAGTCCTAGCGGGAGTTAACAATGAGCAGTTCTTC; cdr3_aa: CASSLVLAGVNNEQFF
j_call: TRBJ2-1; v_call: TRBV14; d_call: TRBD1; clone_size: .; cdr3_nt: TGTGCCAGCAGCCTACGGGACAGGGAATTGGACAATGAGCAGTTCTTC; cdr3_aa: CASSLRDRELDNEQFF
j_call: TRBJ1-5; v_call: TRBV9; d_call: TRBD1; clone_size: .; cdr3_nt: TGTGCCAGCGGCTCCGGGACAGGGTCGAATCAGCCCCAGCATTTT; cdr3_aa: CASGSGTGSNQPQHF
j_call: TRBJ1-2; v_call: TRBV6-5; d_call: .; clone_size: .; cdr3_nt: TGTGCCAGCAGTTCCATTTATGGCTACACCTTC; cdr3_aa: CASSSIYGYTF
j_call: TRBJ2-7; v_call: TRBV5-5; d_call: .; clone_size: .; cdr3_nt: TGTGCCAGCAGCTGGTATGGGGACACTTCCTACGAGCAGTACTTC; cdr3_aa: CASSWYGDTSYEQYF
j_call: TRBJ2-5; v_call: TRBV2; d_call: .; clone_size: .; cdr3_nt: TGTGCCAGCAGCAAAGGTGGGGGGTTCGGGGAGACCCAGTACTTC; cdr3_aa: CASSKGGGFGETQYF
j_call: TRBJ2-3; v_call: TRBV7-2; d_call: TRBD2; clone_size: .; cdr3_nt: TGTGCCAGCAGCTTAGAGCAGCGGGAGTTGTCAGATACGCAGTATTTT; cdr3_aa: CASSLEQRELSDTQYF
j_call: TRBJ2-3; v_call: TRBV2; d_call: TRBD2; clone_size: .; cdr3_nt: TGTGCCAGCAGTGAAGCCTACTCTAGCGGGAGAGGCGATACGCAGTATTTT; cdr3_aa: CASSEAYSSGRGDTQYF
j_call: TRBJ1-2; v_call: TRBV19; d_call: TRBD1; clone_size: .; cdr3_nt: TGTGCCAGTATACCTGGGACAGCGCTTAACTATGGCTACACCTTC; cdr3_aa: CASIPGTALNYGYTF
j_call: TRBJ2-1; v_call: TRBV9; d_call: TRBD1; clone_size: .; cdr3_nt: TGTGCCAGCAGCGTGTCTCAGGGACAGGGGGCCGGTGCGCAGTTCTTC; cdr3_aa: CASSVSQGQGAGAQFF
j_call: TRBJ2-1; v_call: TRBV28; d_call: TRBD1; clone_size: .; cdr3_nt: TGTGCCAGCAGTCCCACGACAGGGTGGGACGAGCAGTTCTTC; cdr3_aa: CASSPTTGWDEQFF
j_call: TRBJ2-7; v_call: TRBV11-2; d_call: .; clone_size: .; cdr3_nt: TGTGCCAGCAGCTTCTCTTCAGGTAGCTCCTACGAGCAGTACTTC; cdr3_aa: CASSFSSGSSYEQYF
j_call: TRBJ2-7; v_call: TRBV18; d_call: .; clone_size: once; cdr3_nt: TGTGCCAGCTCACGGGGAGGCGAGCAGTACTTC; cdr3_aa: CASSRGGEQYF
j_call: TRBJ2-3; v_call: TRBV5-1; d_call: TRBD2; clone_size: once; cdr3_nt: TGCGCCAGCAGTCAACGACTAGCGGCCCCAACAGATACGCAGTATTTT; cdr3_aa: CASSQRLAAPTDTQYF
j_call: TRBJ2-1; v_call: TRBV11-2; d_call: .; clone_size: .; cdr3_nt: TGTGCCAGCAGCTTAGGGGGTCCAGCGGGTGTGACATACAATGAGCAGTTCTTC; cdr3_aa: CASSLGGPAGVTYNEQFF
j_call: TRBJ2-5; v_call: TRBV5-6; d_call: TRBD2; clone_size: .; cdr3_nt: TGTGCCAGCAGCCTAATAGCGGGAGGGTTCCAAGAGACCCAGTACTTC; cdr3_aa: CASSLIAGGFQETQYF
j_call: TRBJ2-3; v_call: TRBV28; d_call: .; clone_size: .; cdr3_nt: TGTGCCAGCAGTCTGACGGTGAGCGCAGATACGCAGTATTTT; cdr3_aa: CASSLTVSADTQYF
j_call: TRBJ1-5; v_call: TRBV9; d_call: .; clone_size: .; cdr3_nt: TGTGCCAGCAGCGCGGGGGGTTCAGGCAATCAGCCCCAGCATTTT; cdr3_aa: CASSAGGSGNQPQHF
j_call: TRBJ2-4; v_call: TRBV7-2; d_call: .; clone_size: .; cdr3_nt: TGTGCCAGCAGCTTAGCTGGGGGACTAGCCAAAAACATTCAGTACTTC; cdr3_aa: CASSLAGGLAKNIQYF
j_call: TRBJ2-5; v_call: TRBV5-6; d_call: .; clone_size: .; cdr3_nt: TGTGCCAGCAGCTTCGGGGACTCCTATTACTTC; cdr3_aa: CASSFGDSYYF
j_call: TRBJ2-7; v_call: TRBV6-6; d_call: TRBD2; clone_size: .; cdr3_nt: TGTGCCAGCAGGAACCGGGAGGTCGAGCAGTACTTC; cdr3_aa: CASRNREVEQYF
j_call: TRBJ1-2; v_call: TRBV4-1; d_call: .; clone_size: once; cdr3_nt: TGCGCCAGCAGCCCGATCATAGCTAACTATGGCTACACCTTC; cdr3_aa: CASSPIIANYGYTF
j_call: TRBJ1-4; v_call: TRBV19; d_call: .; clone_size: once; cdr3_nt: TGTGCCGCCCCCGGGACAACTAATGAAAAACTGTTTTTT; cdr3_aa: CAAPGTTNEKLFF
j_call: TRBJ1-1; v_call: TRBV11-2; d_call: .; clone_size: .; cdr3_nt: TGTGCCAGCAGCTTACTCATCAACGGAGGAGCTTTCTTT; cdr3_aa: CASSLLINGGAFF
j_call: TRBJ2-3; v_call: TRBV5-6; d_call: TRBD2; clone_size: .; cdr3_nt: TGTGCCAGCAGCTTGGCGGCTAGCGGGATATTCACAGATACGCAGTATTTT; cdr3_aa: CASSLAASGIFTDTQYF
j_call: TRBJ2-3; v_call: TRBV10-2; d_call: TRBD1; clone_size: .; cdr3_nt: TGCGCCAGCAGTGGGACAGGGTATATGGGCACAGATACGCAGTATTTT; cdr3_aa: CASSGTGYMGTDTQYF
j_call: TRBJ2-2; v_call: TRBV11-3; d_call: .; clone_size: .; cdr3_nt: TGTGCCAGCAGCTTATACCGGGACTTTGCCGGGGAGCTGTTTTTT; cdr3_aa: CASSLYRDFAGELFF
j_call: TRBJ2-2; v_call: TRBV2; d_call: .; clone_size: .; cdr3_nt: TGTGCCAGCAGTGAAGCCACCGGGACCGGGGAGCTGTTTTTT; cdr3_aa: CASSEATGTGELFF
j_call: TRBJ1-1; v_call: TRBV9; d_call: .; clone_size: .; cdr3_nt: TGTGCCAGCAGTCGGGGGACTGAAGCTTTCTTT; cdr3_aa: CASSRGTEAFF
j_call: TRBJ2-7; v_call: TRBV5-1; d_call: .; clone_size: .; cdr3_nt: TGCGCCAGCAGCCTAAGGGACATACACTACGAGCAGTACTTC; cdr3_aa: CASSLRDIHYEQYF
j_call: TRBJ1-1; v_call: TRBV28; d_call: .; clone_size: few; cdr3_nt: TGTGCCAGCAGTTCGTACCAGGGGAGAACTGAAGCTTTCTTT; cdr3_aa: CASSSYQGRTEAFF